The subject of this entry is one T cell receptor (beta chain). Its antigen remains unidentified. This record comes from a study of OX40 agonist ivuxolimab in advanced cancers. Study context: Among those enrolled, mean age was about 63 years (range about 23 to 79) and 70% to 85% were male. Partial responses were observed in three patients, of whom one had hepatocellular carcinoma and two had cutaneous melanoma.

Some clones are missing from TCRdb's copy, which holds only in-frame ones; the method was immunoSEQ multiplex PCR. In the table there are 40,000 to 50,000 clones, approximately 90% of which are singletons. Whole-study findings and limits: Certain nonresponders likewise exhibited a low normalized T-cell clonal expansion. Compared with CD4+, CD8+ T cells on average had more expanded clones.

The clonotype comes from an adult with an advanced solid tumor such as melanoma, head and neck, liver or kidney cancer. Specimen: CD4+ or CD8+ T cells sorted from blood, collected in a trial of the OX40 agonist ivuxolimab.

The CDR3 protein is CASSPRTTYEQYF. The CDR3 DNA sequence: TGTGCCAGCAGCCCTAGGACTACCTACGAGCAGTACTTC. The rearrangement uses TRBV7-6 and TRBJ2-7, with a tentative D call TRBD2 (6 bases). Trimming stripped 5 bases from V and 2 bases from J, with 10 bases between. There are 13 residues in the CDR3. Germline CDR1 SGHVS, CDR2 FNYEAQ. The full variable domain, its missing parts supplied by reference TRBV7-6 and TRBJ2-7, is GAGVSQSPRYKVTKRGQDVALRCDPISGHVSLYWYRQALGQGPEFLTYFNYEAQQDKSGLPNDRFSAERPEGSISTLTIQRTEQRDSAMYRCASSPRTTYEQYFGPGTRLTVT.